This T cell receptor (beta chain) came from a study of blood T cell repertoires in COVID-19. Background on the study: Both acute and convalescent COVID-19 samples were obtained from the United States, Italy and Spain. T cells, B-cell-depleted T cells, or PBMCs provided the cDNA or gDNA that served as material.

Authors' methods: Reference gene primer amplification gave estimated nucleated cell counts. Assay used: immunoSEQ multiplex PCR; TCRdb lists only in-frame clones, some missing. The DNA was the basis for D and trimming; V, J and clone size are from that table. This table has some 210,000 clones, approximately 91% appearing once. The V gene's germline CDR1 is LGHDT and CDR2 YNNKEL (reference sequence). The CDR3 totals 17 residues. The J segment lost 4 bases and the V segment lost 4 bases, leaving 7 bases of the junction unmatched. The source is a middle-aged woman with acute or convalescent COVID-19. The sample taken for sequencing was peripheral blood. The V and J genes are TRBV3-1 (or the pseudogene TRBV3-2) and TRBJ2-5; 15 bases are shared with TRBD2. The CDR3 spells CASSLGLAGGRAETQYF. Written as DNA, the CDR3 is TGTGCCAGCAGCCTAGGACTAGCGGGGGGGCGGGCAGAGACCCAGTACTTC.